The clone carrying this T cell receptor (beta chain) was counted a single time. As yet, its antigen is unknown. These data belong to a study of cytomegalovirus exposure and HLA in healthy donors. Broader study findings: Data from an earlier analysis indicated that most TCR beta V segments were productive either about 87% or about 30% of the time.

Whereas donors were nominally healthy upon sampling, unrecorded immune exposures were probable. Germline V gene lookup returns CDR1 SEHNR and CDR2 FQNEAQ (reference sequence). The CDR3 is made up of 14 amino acids. Between the trimmed V and J ends, which lost 3 bases and 4 bases, there was a span of 9 bases. This PCR relied on a set of 60 Vbeta primers and 13 Jbeta primers. Original analysis: Roughly 10 million shared chains were among about 80 million unique TCR beta chains counted in a later analysis. Clones were read by immunoSEQ multiplex PCR, and TCRdb kept only the in-frame ones, dropping some. V and J calls and clone size come straight from that table; D and trimming were deduced from the DNA. The sample shows more than 60,000 clones, around 80% of them seen only once.

The sequenced sample was PBMCs. This sequence joins TRBV7-9 and TRBJ1-4, with D possibly matching TRBD1 (6 bases). The TCR sequence derives from a woman aged 30 to 39 in good health and CMV-seronegative. CDR3 nucleotides: TGTGCCAGCAGCTTGGGGGCCGGTAATGAAAAACTGTTTTTT. As protein: CASSLGAGNEKLFF.